Shown below are 14 T cell receptor beta chains from a single sample sequenced in a study of blood T cell repertoires in COVID-19. Sequencing used immunoSEQ multiplex PCR; TCRdb keeps in-frame clones, though not all of them. The sample contains about 230,000 clones, 65% to 85% of which appear only once. Sequenced material: peripheral blood. These receptors all stem from a woman of 80 years or more with acute or convalescent COVID-19.

The rearrangement uses TRBV12-3 or TRBV12-4 and TRBJ1-5; D gene ambiguous. V was trimmed by 6 bases and J by 9 bases, leaving 12 bases between them. The CDR3 consists of 12 residues. The CDR3 DNA reads as TGTGCCAGCAGGCCCCAGCGGGGGCCCCAGCATTTT. Protein: CASRPQRGPQHF.

The sample holds a few counts of this clone. This rearrangement joins TRBV21-1 to TRBJ2-7; the DNA was not used to check the table's D call, TRBD1. TRBV21-1 is tagged as a pseudogene. CDR3 length: 15 residues. The CDR3: CASSPPRTVTYEQYF. Here the CDR3 DNA reads TGTGCCAGCAGCCCGCCCCGGACAGTTACCTACGAGCAGTACTTC.

The V call is TRBV5-1, the J call TRBJ1-4; possible D gene TRBD1, 5 bases. Trimming removed 0 bases from V and 8 bases from J, with 17 bases in between. Germline loops: CDR1 SGHRS, CDR2 YFSETQ. This CDR3 is built from 16 residues. For the CDR3, the DNA is TGCGCCAGCAGCTTGGATCTAATGCAGGGATGGGAAAAACTGTTTTTT. Amino acid sequence: CASSLDLMQGWEKLFF. Supplemented by reference TRBV5-1 and TRBJ1-4, the full variable domain reads KAGVTQTPRYLIKTRGQQVTLSCSPISGHRSVSWYQQTPGQGLQFLFEYFSETQRNKGNFPGRFSGRQFSNSRSEMNVSTLELGDSALYLCASSLDLMQGWEKLFFGSGTQLSVL.

This clone was counted a single time. V is TRBV20-1 and J is TRBJ2-7; 7 nucleotides line up with TRBD2. The germline V gene has CDR1 DFQATT and CDR2 SNEGSKA (reference sequence). The ends lost 3 bases at V and 2 bases at J; junction bases unmatched: 4. This CDR3 region has 13 residues. CDR3 sequence: CSASPSGTYEQYF. CDR3 nucleotides: TGCAGTGCTAGTCCCAGCGGGACCTACGAGCAGTACTTC.

This sequence joins TRBV28 and TRBJ1-2, with a tentative D call TRBD1 (5 bases). The V end lost 6 bases, the J end lost 8 bases, and 13 bases lay between the germline ends. The CDR3 runs to 12 residues. Germline V gene lookup returns CDR1 MDHEN and CDR2 SYDVKM. CDR3 sequence reads: CASRGREGGYTF. The CDR3 region has the DNA TGTGCCAGCAGGGGCAGGGAAGGGGGCTACACCTTC.

V is TRBV7-2 and J is TRBJ2-1; 11 nucleotides line up with TRBD2. The CDR3 loop spans 17 amino acids. Unmatched junction bases numbered 9, after V lost 1 base and J lost 7 bases. Germline V gene lookup returns CDR1 SGHTA and CDR2 FQGNSA. The CDR3 coding sequence is TGTGCCAGCAGCTTAGAGGTAGCGGGAGGGTCGGGGAATGAGCAGTTCTTC. This translates into CASSLEVAGGSGNEQFF.

This clone was seen only a few times. The gene calls are TRBV5-4 and TRBJ1-6; 7 bases map to TRBD1. V lost 4 bases, J lost 5 bases, and 3 bases stayed unmatched. Germline V gene sequence: CDR1 SGHNT, CDR2 YYREEE (reference sequence). The CDR3 consists of 14 residues. DNA of the CDR3: TGTGCCAGCAGCCAACAGGGGAATAATTCACCCCTCCACTTT. Its protein product is CASSQQGNNSPLHF.

The V and J genes are TRBV3-1 (or the pseudogene TRBV3-2) and TRBJ2-7; 8 nucleotides agree with TRBD1. Unmatched junction bases numbered 5, after V lost 4 bases and J lost 6 bases. The CDR3 has 13 amino acids. Germline V CDR1 and CDR2: LGHDT, YNNKEL (reference sequence). The chain's CDR3 is CASSPRTGTEQYF. The CDR3 region has the DNA TGTGCCAGCAGCCCCCGGACAGGGACCGAGCAGTACTTC.

This clone was picked up one time. The J gene is TRBJ1-5, the V gene TRBV7-9, with D maybe TRBD1 (5 bases). CDR1 and CDR2 from the germline V gene are SEHNR and FQNEAQ (reference sequence). The V end lost 5 bases, the J end lost 5 bases, and 19 bases lay between the germline ends. The CDR3 consists of 16 residues. The CDR3 DNA follows: TGTGCCAGCAGCACATCGGCAGGGTCTCCCGATCAGCCCCAGCATTTT. Protein sequence: CASSTSAGSPDQPQHF.

The chain has TRBV5-6 and TRBJ2-1; no reliable D call. CDR1 SGHDT and CDR2 YYEEEE come from the germline V gene. The CDR3 loop spans 13 amino acids. The V end was cut by 0 bases, the J end by 6 bases, with 7 bases between. CDR3 residues: CASSLGAVNEQFF. The CDR3 coding sequence is TGTGCCAGCAGCTTGGGCGCGGTCAATGAGCAGTTCTTC.

CDR3 DNA: TGTGCCAGCAGCGTAGCGACAGGGGGGAATTCACCCCTCCACTTT. It translates to CASSVATGGNSPLHF. The chain is built from TRBV9 and TRBJ1-6, with 9 bases fitting TRBD1. The germline V gene encodes CDR1 SGDLS and CDR2 YYNGEE. Unmatched junction bases numbered 2, after V lost 0 bases and J lost 7 bases. This CDR3 is 15 amino acids long. The full variable domain, in which reference TRBV9 and TRBJ1-6 provide the parts outside the CDR3, is DSGVTQTPKHLITATGQRVTLRCSPRSGDLSVYWYQQSLDQGLQFLIQYYNGEERAKGNILERFSAQQFPDLHSELNLSSLELGDSALYFCASSVATGGNSPLHFGNGTRLTVT.

CDR3 in DNA: TGTGCCATCAGTGGAACCGGGACTTACCCGGGAAACACCATATATTTT. Residues: CAISGTGTYPGNTIYF. The gene calls are TRBV10-3 and TRBJ1-3; maybe TRBD1 (5 bases). CDR1 and CDR2 (germline): ENHRY, SYGVKD. Trimming left V 4 bases short and J 4 bases short, with 17 bases between. The CDR3 has 16 residues.

This rearrangement joins TRBV19 to TRBJ2-2; D is possibly TRBD2 (5 bases). This CDR3 has 13 residues. Trimming left V 3 bases short and J 8 bases short, with 10 bases between. Germline V lookup: CDR1 LNHDA, CDR2 SQIVND (reference sequence). For the CDR3, the DNA is TGTGCCAGTAGTATGGTATGGGAGGGGGAGCTGTTTTTT. Translated: CASSMVWEGELFF.

This clone was counted only a few times. This sequence joins TRBV4-2 and TRBJ2-1; 10 positions match TRBD2. CDR3 length: 15 residues. From germline, CDR1 is LGHNA and CDR2 YNFKEQ. The V and J ends lost 0 bases and 4 bases, in that order; junction bases with no gene match: 0. The CDR3 DNA is TGTGCCAGCAGCCAAGAACTAGCGGGGTACAATGAGCAGTTCTTC. It yields the protein CASSQELAGYNEQFF.